The T cell receptor (beta chain) described here comes from a study of blood T cell repertoires in COVID-19. The wider study: Samples came from the United States, Italy and Spain, spanning acute and convalescent COVID-19. T cells, B-cell-depleted T cells, or PBMCs supplied cDNA or gDNA.

The germline CDR1 and CDR2 sequences are MNHNS and SASEGT. Trimming cost V 1 base and J 5 bases, with 11 bases left between them. This CDR3 has 15 amino acids. Per the study methods: Amplified reference gene primers provided the basis for estimating nucleated cell counts. Profiling relied on immunoSEQ multiplex PCR, and the TCRdb table lists in-frame clones only, not all of them. Clone size and V and J calls were adopted from that table, with D and trimming inferred from the DNA. Among approximately 270,000 clones listed, 80% to 90% were seen once. The chain recombines TRBV6-1 with TRBJ2-2, with D perhaps matching TRBD2 (5 bases). The sequencing sample was made of peripheral blood. The clonotype was recovered from a woman in her 70s with acute or convalescent COVID-19. The chain's CDR3 is CASSEDPTRTGELFF. The CDR3 region has the DNA TGTGCCAGCAGTGAAGACCCTACTAGGACCGGGGAGCTGTTTTTT.